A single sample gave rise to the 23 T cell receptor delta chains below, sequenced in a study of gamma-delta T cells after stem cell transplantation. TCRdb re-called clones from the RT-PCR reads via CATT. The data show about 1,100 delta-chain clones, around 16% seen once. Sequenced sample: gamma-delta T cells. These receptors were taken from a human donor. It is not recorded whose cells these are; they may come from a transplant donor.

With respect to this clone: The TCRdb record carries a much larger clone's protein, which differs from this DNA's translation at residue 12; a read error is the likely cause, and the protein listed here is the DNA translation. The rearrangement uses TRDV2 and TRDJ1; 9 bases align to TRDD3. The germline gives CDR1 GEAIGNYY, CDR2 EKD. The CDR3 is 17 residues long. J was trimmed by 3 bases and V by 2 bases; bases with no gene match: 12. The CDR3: CACDRLPVLGEADKLIF. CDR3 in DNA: TGTGCCTGTGACAGGCTCCCTGTACTGGGGGAGGCCGATAAACTCATCTTT.

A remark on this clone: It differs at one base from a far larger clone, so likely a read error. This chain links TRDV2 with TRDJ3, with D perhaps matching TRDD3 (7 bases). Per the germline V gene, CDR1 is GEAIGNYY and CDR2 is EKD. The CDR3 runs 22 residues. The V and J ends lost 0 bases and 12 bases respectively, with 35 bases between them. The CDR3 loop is CACDTVLLGYTEGEGVDRQMFF. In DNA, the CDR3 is TGTGCCTGTGACACCGTCCTACTGGGGTATACTGAGGGCGAGGGTGTGGACCGACAGATGTTTTTC.

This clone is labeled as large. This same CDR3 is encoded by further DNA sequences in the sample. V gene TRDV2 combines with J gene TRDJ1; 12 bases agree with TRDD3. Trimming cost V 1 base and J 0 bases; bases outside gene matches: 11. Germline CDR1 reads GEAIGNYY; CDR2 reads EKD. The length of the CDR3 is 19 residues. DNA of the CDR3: TGTGCCTGTGACACGATGAAGACTGGGGGATACCTCCACACCGATAAACTCATCTTT. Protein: CACDTMKTGGYLHTDKLIF.

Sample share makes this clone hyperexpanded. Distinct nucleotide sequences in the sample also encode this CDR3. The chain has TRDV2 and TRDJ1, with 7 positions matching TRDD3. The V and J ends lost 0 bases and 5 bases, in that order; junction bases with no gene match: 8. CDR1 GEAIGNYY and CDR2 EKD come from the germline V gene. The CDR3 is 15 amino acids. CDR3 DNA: TGTGCCTGTGACACCCTGGATGGGGGACAAGATAAACTCATCTTT. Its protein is CACDTLDGGQDKLIF.

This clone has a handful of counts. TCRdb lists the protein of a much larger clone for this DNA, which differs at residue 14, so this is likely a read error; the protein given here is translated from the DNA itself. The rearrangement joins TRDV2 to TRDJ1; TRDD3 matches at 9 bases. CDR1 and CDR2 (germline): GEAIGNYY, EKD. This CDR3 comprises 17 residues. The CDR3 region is CACDRLPVLGEDDELIF. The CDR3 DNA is TGTGCCTGTGACAGGCTCCCTGTACTGGGGGAGGACGATGAACTCATCTTT.

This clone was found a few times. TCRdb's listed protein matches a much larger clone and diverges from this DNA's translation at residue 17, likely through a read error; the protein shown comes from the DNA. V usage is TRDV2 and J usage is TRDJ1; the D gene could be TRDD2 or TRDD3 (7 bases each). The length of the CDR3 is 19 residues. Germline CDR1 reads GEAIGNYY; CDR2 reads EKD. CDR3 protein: CACDTAGFPTGAYGDKPIF. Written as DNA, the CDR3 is TGTGCCTGTGACACGGCGGGCTTTCCTACTGGGGCTTATGGCGATAAACCCATCTTT.

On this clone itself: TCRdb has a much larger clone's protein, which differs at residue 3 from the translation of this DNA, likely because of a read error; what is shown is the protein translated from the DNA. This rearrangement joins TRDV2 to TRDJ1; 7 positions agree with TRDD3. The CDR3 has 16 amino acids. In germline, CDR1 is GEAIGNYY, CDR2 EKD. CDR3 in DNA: TGTGCCTGGGACATGATTGGGGGACGAGGGGACGATAAACTCATCTTT. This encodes CAWDMIGGRGDDKLIF.

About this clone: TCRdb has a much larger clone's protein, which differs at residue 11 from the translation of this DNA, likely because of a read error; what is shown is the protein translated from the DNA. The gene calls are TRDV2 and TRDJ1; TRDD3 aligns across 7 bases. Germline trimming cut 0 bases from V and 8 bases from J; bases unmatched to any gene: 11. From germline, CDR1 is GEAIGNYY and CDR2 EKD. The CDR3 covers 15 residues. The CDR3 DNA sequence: TGTGCCTGTGACACCCTGGATGGGGGACAAGAGAAACTCATCTTT. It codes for CACDTLDGGQEKLIF.

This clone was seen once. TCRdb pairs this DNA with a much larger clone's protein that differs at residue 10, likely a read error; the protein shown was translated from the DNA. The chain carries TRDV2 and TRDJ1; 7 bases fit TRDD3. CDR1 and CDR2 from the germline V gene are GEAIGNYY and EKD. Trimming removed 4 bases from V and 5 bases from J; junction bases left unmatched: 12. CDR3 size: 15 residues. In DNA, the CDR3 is TGTGCCTGTGATTCTCTTAGTACTGGGGAAGATAAACTCATCTTT. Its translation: CACDSLSTGEDKLIF.

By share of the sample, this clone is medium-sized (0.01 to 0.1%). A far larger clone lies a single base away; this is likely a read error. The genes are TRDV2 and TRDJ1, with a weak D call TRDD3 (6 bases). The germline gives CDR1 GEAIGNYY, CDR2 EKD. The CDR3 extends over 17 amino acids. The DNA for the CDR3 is TGTGCCTGTGAAGAGTTGGGGGTTCAGGGCAACACCGATAAATTCATCTTT. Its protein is CACEELGVQGNTDKFIF.

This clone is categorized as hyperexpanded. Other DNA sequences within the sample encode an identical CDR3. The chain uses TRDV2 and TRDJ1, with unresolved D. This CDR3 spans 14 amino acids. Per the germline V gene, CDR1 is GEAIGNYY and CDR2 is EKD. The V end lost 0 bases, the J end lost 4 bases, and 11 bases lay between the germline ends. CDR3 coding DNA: TGTGCCTGTGACACCGTAGGGAACGGCGATAAACTCATCTTT. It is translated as CACDTVGNGDKLIF.

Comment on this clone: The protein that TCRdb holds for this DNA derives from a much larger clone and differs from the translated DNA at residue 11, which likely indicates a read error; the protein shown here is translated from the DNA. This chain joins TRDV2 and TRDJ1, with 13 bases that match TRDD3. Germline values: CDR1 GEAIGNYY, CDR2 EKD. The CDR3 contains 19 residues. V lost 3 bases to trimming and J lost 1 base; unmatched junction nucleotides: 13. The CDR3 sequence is CACDSVLGDTVVTTDKLIF. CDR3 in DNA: TGTGCCTGTGACTCCGTACTGGGGGATACGGTGGTTACCACCGATAAACTCATCTTT.

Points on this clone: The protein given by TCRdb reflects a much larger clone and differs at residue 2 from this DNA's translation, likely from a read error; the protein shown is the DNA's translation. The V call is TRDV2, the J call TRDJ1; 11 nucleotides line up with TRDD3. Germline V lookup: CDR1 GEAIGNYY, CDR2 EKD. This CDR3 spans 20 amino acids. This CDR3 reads CSCDLMSAGLGDTSTDKLIF. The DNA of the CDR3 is TGTTCCTGTGACTTGATGTCGGCGGGGCTGGGGGATACATCCACCGATAAACTCATCTTT.

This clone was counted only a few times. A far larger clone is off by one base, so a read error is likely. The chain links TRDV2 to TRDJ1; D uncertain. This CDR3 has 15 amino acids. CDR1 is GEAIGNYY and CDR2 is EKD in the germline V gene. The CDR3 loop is CAWDTIVPRGDKLIF. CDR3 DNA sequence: TGTGCCTGGGACACCATTGTGCCGCGGGGCGATAAACTCATCTTT.

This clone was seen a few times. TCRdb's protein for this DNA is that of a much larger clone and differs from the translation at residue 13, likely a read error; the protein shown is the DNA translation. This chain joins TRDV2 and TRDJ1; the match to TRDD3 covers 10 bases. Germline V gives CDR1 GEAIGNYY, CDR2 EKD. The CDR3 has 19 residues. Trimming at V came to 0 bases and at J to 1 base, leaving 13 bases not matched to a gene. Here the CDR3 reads CACDTVVLGDSTCTDKLIF. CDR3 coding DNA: TGTGCCTGTGACACCGTGGTACTGGGGGATTCGACGTGCACCGATAAACTCATCTTT.

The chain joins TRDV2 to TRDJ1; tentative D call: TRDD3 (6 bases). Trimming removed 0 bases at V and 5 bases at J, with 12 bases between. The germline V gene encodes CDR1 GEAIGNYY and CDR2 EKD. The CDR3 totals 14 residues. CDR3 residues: CACDTILGEDKLIF. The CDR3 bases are TGTGCCTGTGACACCATACTGGGAGAAGATAAACTCATCTTT.

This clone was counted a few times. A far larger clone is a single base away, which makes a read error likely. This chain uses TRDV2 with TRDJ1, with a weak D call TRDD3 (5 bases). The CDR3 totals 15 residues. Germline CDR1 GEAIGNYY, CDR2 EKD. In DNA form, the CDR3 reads TGTGCCTGTGCCACCTTGGGGACGAACACCGATAAACTCATCTTT. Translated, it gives CACATLGTNTDKLIF.

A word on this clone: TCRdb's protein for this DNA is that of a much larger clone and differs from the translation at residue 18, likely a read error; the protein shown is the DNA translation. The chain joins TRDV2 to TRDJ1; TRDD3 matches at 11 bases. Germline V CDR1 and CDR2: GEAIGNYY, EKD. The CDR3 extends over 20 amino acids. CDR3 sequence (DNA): TGTGCCTGTGACTTGATGTCGGCGGGGCTGGGGGATACATCCACCGATAAAATCATCTTT. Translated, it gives CACDLMSAGLGDTSTDKIIF.

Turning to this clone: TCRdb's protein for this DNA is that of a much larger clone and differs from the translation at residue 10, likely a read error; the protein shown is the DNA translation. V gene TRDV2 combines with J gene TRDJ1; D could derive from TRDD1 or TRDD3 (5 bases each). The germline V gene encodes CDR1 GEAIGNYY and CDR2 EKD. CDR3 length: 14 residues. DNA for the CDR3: TGTGCCTGTGACCAAATACTGGACGCCGAGAAACTCATCTTT. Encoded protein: CACDQILDAEKLIF.

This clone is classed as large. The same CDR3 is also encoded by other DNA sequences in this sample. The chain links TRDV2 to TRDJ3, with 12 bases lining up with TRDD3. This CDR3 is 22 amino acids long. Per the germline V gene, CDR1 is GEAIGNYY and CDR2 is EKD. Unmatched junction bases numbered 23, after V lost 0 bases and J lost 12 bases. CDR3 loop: CACDTVLLGDTEGEGVDRQMFF. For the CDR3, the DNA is TGTGCCTGTGACACCGTCCTACTGGGGGATACTGAGGGCGAGGGTGTGGACCGACAGATGTTTTTC.

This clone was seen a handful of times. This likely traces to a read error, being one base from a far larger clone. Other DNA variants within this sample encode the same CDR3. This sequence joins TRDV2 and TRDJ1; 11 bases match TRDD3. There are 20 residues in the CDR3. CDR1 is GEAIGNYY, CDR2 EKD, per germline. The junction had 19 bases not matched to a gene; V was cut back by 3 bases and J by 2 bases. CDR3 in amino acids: CACDLMSAGLGDTSTDKLIF. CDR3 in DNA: TGTGCCTGTGACTTGATGTCGGCGGGGCTGGGGGATACATCTACCGATAAACTCATCTTT.

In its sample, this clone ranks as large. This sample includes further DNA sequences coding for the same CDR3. The CDR3 sequence: CACDTVEMGDPNLNTDKLIF. The CDR3 nucleotides read TGTGCCTGTGACACCGTTGAGATGGGGGATCCAAACTTAAACACCGATAAACTCATCTTT. This chain joins TRDV2 and TRDJ1, with 8 bases identical to TRDD3. Germline V gene lookup returns CDR1 GEAIGNYY and CDR2 EKD. V gave up 0 bases and J gave up 0 bases; unmatched junction bases: 17. This CDR3 is 20 amino acids long.

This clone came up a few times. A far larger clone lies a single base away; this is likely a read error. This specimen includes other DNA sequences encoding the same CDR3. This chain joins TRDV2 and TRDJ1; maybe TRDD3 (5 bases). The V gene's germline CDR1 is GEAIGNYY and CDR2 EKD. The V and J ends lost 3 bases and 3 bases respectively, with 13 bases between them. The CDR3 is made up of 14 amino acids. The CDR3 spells CACDQILDADKLIF. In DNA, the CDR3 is TGTGCCTGTGACCAGATACTGGACGCCGATAAACTCATCTTT.